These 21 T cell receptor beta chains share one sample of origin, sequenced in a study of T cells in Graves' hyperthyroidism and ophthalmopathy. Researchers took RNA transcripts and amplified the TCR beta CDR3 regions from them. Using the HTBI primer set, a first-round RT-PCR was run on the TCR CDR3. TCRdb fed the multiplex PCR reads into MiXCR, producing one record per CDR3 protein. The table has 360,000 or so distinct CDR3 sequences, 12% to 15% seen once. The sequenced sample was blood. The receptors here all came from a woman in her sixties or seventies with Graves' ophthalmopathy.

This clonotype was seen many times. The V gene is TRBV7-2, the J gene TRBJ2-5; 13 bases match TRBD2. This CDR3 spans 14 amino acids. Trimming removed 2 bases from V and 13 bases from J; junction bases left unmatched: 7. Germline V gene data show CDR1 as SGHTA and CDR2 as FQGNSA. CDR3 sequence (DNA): TGTGCCAGCAGCTTAAGCGGACTAGCGGGAGAGGTGTACTTC. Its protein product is CASSLSGLAGEVYF.

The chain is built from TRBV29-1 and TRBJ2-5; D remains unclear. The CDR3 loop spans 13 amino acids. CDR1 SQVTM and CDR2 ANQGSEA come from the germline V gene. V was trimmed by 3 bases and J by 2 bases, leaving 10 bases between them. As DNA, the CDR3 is TGCAGCGTTGACTCCAGCGCACAAGAGACCCAGTACTTC. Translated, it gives CSVDSSAQETQYF.

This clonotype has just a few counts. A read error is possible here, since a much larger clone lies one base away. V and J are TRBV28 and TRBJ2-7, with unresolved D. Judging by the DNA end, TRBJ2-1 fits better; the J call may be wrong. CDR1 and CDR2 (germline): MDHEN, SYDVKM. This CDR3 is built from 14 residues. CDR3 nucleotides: TGTGCCAGCAGTTTCGCGGCAGCTACCTACGAGCAGTTCTTC. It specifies CASSFAAATYEQFF.

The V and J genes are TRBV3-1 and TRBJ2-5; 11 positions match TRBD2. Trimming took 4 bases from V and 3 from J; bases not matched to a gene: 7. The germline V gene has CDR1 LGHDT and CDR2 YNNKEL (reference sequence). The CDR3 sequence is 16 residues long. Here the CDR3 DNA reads TGTGCCAGCAGCCCCTATAGCGGGAGGGCCGAAGAGACCCAGTACTTC. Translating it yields CASSPYSGRAEETQYF.

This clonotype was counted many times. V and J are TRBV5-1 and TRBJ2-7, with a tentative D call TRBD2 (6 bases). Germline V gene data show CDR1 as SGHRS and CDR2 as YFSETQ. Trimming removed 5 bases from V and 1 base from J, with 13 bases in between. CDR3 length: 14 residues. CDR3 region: CASSLTSSSYEQYF. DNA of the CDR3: TGCGCCAGCAGTTTGACTAGTTCTTCCTACGAGCAGTACTTC.

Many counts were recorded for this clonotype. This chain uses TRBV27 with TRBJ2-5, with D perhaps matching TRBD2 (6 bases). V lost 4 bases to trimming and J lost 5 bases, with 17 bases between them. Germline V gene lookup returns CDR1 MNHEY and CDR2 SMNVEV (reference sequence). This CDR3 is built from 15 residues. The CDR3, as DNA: TGTGCCAGCAGTTCACAGCCCGCGGGGTGGGAGACCCAGTACTTC. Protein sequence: CASSSQPAGWETQYF.

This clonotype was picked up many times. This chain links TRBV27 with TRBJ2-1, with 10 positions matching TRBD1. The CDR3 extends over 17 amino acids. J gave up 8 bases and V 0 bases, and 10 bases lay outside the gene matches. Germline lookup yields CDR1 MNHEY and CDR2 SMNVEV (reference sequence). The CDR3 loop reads CASSLSGGDRGTDEQFF. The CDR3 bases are TGTGCCAGCAGTTTATCAGGTGGGGACAGGGGCACCGATGAGCAGTTCTTC.

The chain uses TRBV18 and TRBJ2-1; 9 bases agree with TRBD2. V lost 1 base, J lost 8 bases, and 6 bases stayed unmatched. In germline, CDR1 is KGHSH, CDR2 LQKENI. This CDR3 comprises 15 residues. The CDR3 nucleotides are TGTGCCAGCTCACCACGCAGCGGGAGGTTTGATGAGCAGTTCTTC. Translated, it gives CASSPRSGRFDEQFF. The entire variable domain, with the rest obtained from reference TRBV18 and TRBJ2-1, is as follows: NAGVMQNPRHLVRRRGQEARLRCSPMKGHSHVYWYRQLPEEGLKFMVYLQKENIIDESGMPKERFSAEFPKEGPSILRIQQVVRGDSAAYFCASSPRSGRFDEQFFGPGTRLTVL.

The DNA of the CDR3 is TGTGCCAGCAGCGCCCTCGTGACAGGGGAAGAAAAACTGTTTTTT. Amino acids: CASSALVTGEEKLFF. This sequence joins TRBV9 and TRBJ1-4; 8 bases fit TRBD1. The CDR3 extends over 15 amino acids. With 3 bases clipped from V and 8 bases from J, the junction kept 9 bases outside the gene matches. CDR1 SGDLS and CDR2 YYNGEE come from the germline V gene.

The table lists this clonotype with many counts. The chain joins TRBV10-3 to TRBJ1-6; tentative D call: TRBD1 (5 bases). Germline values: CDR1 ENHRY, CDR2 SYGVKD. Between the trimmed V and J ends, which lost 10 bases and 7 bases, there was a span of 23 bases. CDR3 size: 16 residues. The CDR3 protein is CATNRGAVQRNSPLHF. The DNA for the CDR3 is TGTGCCACCAACCGAGGGGCGGTTCAGCGAAATTCACCCCTCCACTTT.

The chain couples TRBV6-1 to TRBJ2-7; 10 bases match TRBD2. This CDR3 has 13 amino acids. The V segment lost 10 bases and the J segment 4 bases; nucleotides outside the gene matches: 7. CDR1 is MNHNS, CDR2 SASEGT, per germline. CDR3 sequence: CATQAGGPYEQYF. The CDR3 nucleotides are TGTGCCACCCAAGCGGGAGGGCCTTACGAGCAGTACTTC.

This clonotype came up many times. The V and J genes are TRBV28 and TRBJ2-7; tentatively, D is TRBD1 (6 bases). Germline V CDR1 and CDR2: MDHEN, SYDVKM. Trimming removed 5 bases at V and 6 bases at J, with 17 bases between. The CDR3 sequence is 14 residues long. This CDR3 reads CASSPTGFLGEQYF. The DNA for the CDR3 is TGTGCCAGCAGTCCAACAGGGTTCTTGGGCGAGCAGTACTTC.

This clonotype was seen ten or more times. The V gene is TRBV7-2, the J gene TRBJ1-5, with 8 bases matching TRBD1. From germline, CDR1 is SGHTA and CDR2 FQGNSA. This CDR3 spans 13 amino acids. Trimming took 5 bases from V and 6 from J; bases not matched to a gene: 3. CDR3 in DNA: TGTGCCAGCAGCATGACAGGGGTTCAGCCCCAGCATTTT. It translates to CASSMTGVQPQHF.

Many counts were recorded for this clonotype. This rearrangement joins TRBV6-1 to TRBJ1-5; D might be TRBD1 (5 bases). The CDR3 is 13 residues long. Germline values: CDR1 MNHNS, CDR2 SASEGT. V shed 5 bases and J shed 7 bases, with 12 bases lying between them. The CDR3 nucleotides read TGTGCCAGCAGTTCCCAGGGACGCCAGCCCCAGCATTTT. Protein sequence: CASSSQGRQPQHF.

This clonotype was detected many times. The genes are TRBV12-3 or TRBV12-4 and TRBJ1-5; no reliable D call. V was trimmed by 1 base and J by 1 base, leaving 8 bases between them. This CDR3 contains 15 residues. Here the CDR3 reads CASSLDSASNQPQHF. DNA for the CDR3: TGTGCCAGCAGTTTAGATTCAGCGAGCAATCAGCCCCAGCATTTT.

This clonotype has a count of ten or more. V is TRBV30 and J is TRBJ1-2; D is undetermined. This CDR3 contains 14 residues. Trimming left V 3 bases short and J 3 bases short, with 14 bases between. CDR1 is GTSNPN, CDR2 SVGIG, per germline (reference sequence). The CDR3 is CAWSRPPGDYGYTF. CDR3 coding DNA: TGTGCCTGGAGCAGGCCTCCCGGGGACTATGGCTACACCTTC. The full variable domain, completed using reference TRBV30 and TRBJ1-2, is SQTIHQWPATLVQPVGSPLSLECTVEGTSNPNLYWYRQAAGRGLQLLFYSVGIGQISSEVPQNLSASRPQDRQFILSSKKLLLSDSGFYLCAWSRPPGDYGYTFGSGTRLTVV.

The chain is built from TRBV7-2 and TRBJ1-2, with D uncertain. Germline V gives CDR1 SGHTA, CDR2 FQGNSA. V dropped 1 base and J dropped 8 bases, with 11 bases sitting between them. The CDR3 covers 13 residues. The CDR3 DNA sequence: TGTGCCAGCAGCTTAGGGCTTCGCTGGGGCTACACCTTC. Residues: CASSLGLRWGYTF.

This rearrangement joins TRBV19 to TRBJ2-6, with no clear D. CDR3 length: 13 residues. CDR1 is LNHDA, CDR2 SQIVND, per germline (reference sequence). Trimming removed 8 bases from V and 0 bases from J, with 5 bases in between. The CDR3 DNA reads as TGTGCCAGTCATATCTCTGGGGCCAACGTCCTGACTTTC. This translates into CASHISGANVLTF. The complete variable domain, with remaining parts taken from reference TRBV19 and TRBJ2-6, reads DGGITQSPKYLFRKEGQNVTLSCEQNLNHDAMYWYRQDPGQGLRLIYYSQIVNDFQKGDIAEGYSVSREKKESFPLTVTSAQKNPTAFYLCASHISGANVLTFGAGSRLTVL.

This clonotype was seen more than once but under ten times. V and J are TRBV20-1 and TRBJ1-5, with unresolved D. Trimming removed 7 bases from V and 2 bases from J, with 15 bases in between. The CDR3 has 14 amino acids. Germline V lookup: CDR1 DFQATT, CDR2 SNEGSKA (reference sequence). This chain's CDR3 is CSVISGGGNQPQHF. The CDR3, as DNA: TGCAGTGTCATATCGGGCGGGGGCAATCAGCCCCAGCATTTT.

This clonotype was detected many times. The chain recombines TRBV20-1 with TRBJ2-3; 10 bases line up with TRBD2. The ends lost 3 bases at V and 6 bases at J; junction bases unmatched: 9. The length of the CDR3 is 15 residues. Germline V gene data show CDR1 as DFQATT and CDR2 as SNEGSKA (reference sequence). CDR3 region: CSASESGRADDTQYF. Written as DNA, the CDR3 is TGCAGTGCTAGCGAAAGCGGGAGGGCCGACGATACGCAGTATTTT.

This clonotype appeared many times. The CDR3 region has the DNA TGTGCCAGCACCGTACAGGGCGTGAACACCGGGGAGCTGTTTTTT. This codes for CASTVQGVNTGELFF. The genes are TRBV5-4 and TRBJ2-2; TRBD1 might be the D (6 bases). The CDR3 consists of 15 residues. V lost 6 bases to trimming and J lost 1 base, with 13 bases between them. Germline-derived CDR1 and CDR2 are SGHNT and YYREEE (reference sequence).